These 30 T cell receptor beta chains share one sample of origin, sequenced in a study of blood T cell repertoires in COVID-19. Generated by immunoSEQ multiplex PCR, the TCRdb table keeps only in-frame clones and is missing some. The data show approximately 150,000 clones, with 82% seen just once and 8% to 9.5% held by the top ten. Sequenced material: peripheral blood. The receptors here all came from a woman in her 70s with acute or convalescent COVID-19.

V usage is TRBV12-3 or TRBV12-4 and J usage is TRBJ1-1; D perhaps matches TRBD1 (6 bases). This CDR3 has 12 amino acids. The germline V and J ends were trimmed by 4 bases and 9 bases, with 12 bases remaining between them. CDR3 sequence reads: CASSSQGPKAFF. The CDR3 coding sequence is TGTGCCAGCAGTTCACAGGGACCTAAAGCTTTCTTT.

The V gene is TRBV11-2, the J gene TRBJ2-2; 8 bases align to TRBD2. The V gene's germline CDR1 is SGHAT and CDR2 FQNNGV. The CDR3 length is 18 residues. V lost 2 bases, J lost 4 bases, and 12 bases stayed unmatched. The CDR3 region has the DNA TGTGCCAGCAGCTTATTCGGGGCCAGCGGGAGCGGCACCGGGGAGCTGTTTTTT. The encoded protein is CASSLFGASGSGTGELFF.

CDR3 amino acids: CASSSQGPETQYF. CDR3 bases: TGTGCCAGCAGCAGTCAGGGGCCAGAGACCCAGTACTTC. The V and J genes are TRBV5-4 and TRBJ2-5; D might be TRBD1 (6 bases). CDR1 and CDR2 (germline): SGHNT, YYREEE (reference sequence). V was cut by 4 bases and J by 4 bases, with 11 bases left in between. The CDR3 totals 13 residues.

This sequence joins TRBV3-1 (or the pseudogene TRBV3-2) and TRBJ2-7; the D gene is possibly TRBD2 (6 bases). The V and J ends lost 3 bases and 6 bases respectively, with 6 bases between them. Germline V gives CDR1 LGHDT, CDR2 YNNKEL (reference sequence). This CDR3 is 11 amino acids long. The CDR3 protein is CASSQTSEQYF. The CDR3 DNA follows: TGTGCCAGCAGCCAGACTAGCGAGCAGTACTTC.

The V gene is TRBV5-4, the J gene TRBJ2-3; D is unclear. The V end was cut by 3 bases, the J end by 7 bases, with 12 bases between. Germline assignment: CDR1 SGHNT and CDR2 YYREEE (reference sequence). The CDR3 has 13 residues. The CDR3 nucleotides are TGTGCCAGCAGCTCATTCACAGAAAATACGCAGTATTTT. It specifies CASSSFTENTQYF.

The chain carries TRBV20-1 and TRBJ1-1, with 7 bases matching TRBD1. The CDR3 loop spans 12 amino acids. The germline CDR1 and CDR2 sequences are DFQATT and SNEGSKA (reference sequence). J gave up 7 bases and V 3 bases, and 5 bases lay outside the gene matches. The CDR3 region is CSASGDRDEAFF. CDR3 coding DNA: TGCAGTGCTAGTGGGGACAGAGATGAAGCTTTCTTT.

The chain couples TRBV2 to TRBJ2-3; 8 nucleotides align to TRBD1. The V gene's germline CDR1 is SNHLY and CDR2 FYNNEI. CDR3 size: 14 residues. The ends lost 8 bases at V and 2 bases at J; junction bases unmatched: 6. The CDR3 nucleotides read TGTGCCAGCTACGCAGGGGGCTTCACAGATACGCAGTATTTT. As protein: CASYAGGFTDTQYF. The variable domain in full, with the rest retrieved from reference TRBV2 and TRBJ2-3, is EPEVTQTPSHQVTQMGQEVILRCVPISNHLYFYWYRQILGQKVEFLVSFYNNEISEKSEIFDDQFSVERPDGSNFTLKIRSTKLEDSAMYFCASYAGGFTDTQYFGPGTRLTVL.

J is TRBJ1-1 and V is TRBV9; D ambiguous. The ends were cut back, 0 bases at V and 1 base at J, with 7 bases in the middle. The V gene's germline CDR1 is SGDLS and CDR2 YYNGEE. The CDR3 runs 14 residues. The CDR3 spells CASSVGGANTEAFF. CDR3 in DNA: TGTGCCAGCAGCGTAGGCGGCGCGAACACTGAAGCTTTCTTT.

The chain is built from TRBV6-6 and TRBJ1-5; D gene ambiguous. Germline V gene sequence: CDR1 MNHNY, CDR2 SVGAGI (reference sequence). The CDR3 is made up of 14 amino acids. Trimming cost V 4 bases and J 5 bases, with 12 bases left between them. The CDR3 here is CASSLEPPHQPQHF. The CDR3 DNA sequence: TGTGCCAGCAGTTTGGAGCCCCCCCATCAGCCCCAGCATTTT.

This clone has a handful of counts. The V gene is TRBV3-1 (or the pseudogene TRBV3-2), the J gene TRBJ2-5; 9 bases agree with TRBD1. There are 19 residues in the CDR3. V lost 2 bases, J lost 4 bases, and 17 bases stayed unmatched. CDR1 is LGHDT and CDR2 is YNNKEL in the germline V gene (reference sequence). In DNA form, the CDR3 reads TGTGCCAGCAGCCAATACCCCCCCGGGACAGGGAGCAGGGGAGAGACCCAGTACTTC. It yields the protein CASSQYPPGTGSRGETQYF.

This chain joins TRBV5-1 and TRBJ1-3; the D gene is possibly TRBD1 (6 bases). Per the germline V gene, CDR1 is SGHRS and CDR2 is YFSETQ. Trimming removed 2 bases at V and 1 base at J, with 16 bases between. The CDR3 is made up of 17 amino acids. CDR3 region: CASSLGDRSRSGNTIYF. The CDR3 coding sequence is TGCGCCAGCAGCTTAGGTGACAGGAGTCGGTCTGGAAACACCATATATTTT.

The genes are TRBV6-5 and TRBJ1-2; 7 bases fit TRBD1. The CDR3 has 12 residues. V was clipped by 5 bases and J by 8 bases; unmatched bases: 5. The V gene's germline CDR1 is MNHEY and CDR2 SVGAGI. CDR3 sequence (DNA): TGTGCCAGCAGTAGGACAGGTTGGGGCTACACCTTC. This gives the protein CASSRTGWGYTF.

The chain uses TRBV28 and TRBJ1-1; D is ambiguous. Between the trimmed V and J ends, which lost 5 bases and 1 base, there was a span of 5 bases. The CDR3 runs to 12 residues. CDR1 is MDHEN, CDR2 SYDVKM, per germline. CDR3 residues: CASSPWNTEAFF. The CDR3 DNA follows: TGTGCCAGCAGTCCATGGAACACTGAAGCTTTCTTT.

V usage is TRBV6-5 and J usage is TRBJ1-2, with D unresolved. V was pared by 4 bases and J by 6 bases, with 9 bases between. This CDR3 is 12 amino acids long. Germline V gives CDR1 MNHEY, CDR2 SVGAGI. CDR3 coding DNA: TGTGCCAGCAGTTCCACGGTCAATGGCTACACCTTC. Translated: CASSSTVNGYTF.

The genes are TRBV6-5 and TRBJ1-1; D call uncertain. The germline V gene encodes CDR1 MNHEY and CDR2 SVGAGI. The CDR3 has 13 amino acids. V lost 6 bases and J 6 bases, leaving 14 bases between the germline ends. In DNA, the CDR3 is TGTGCCAGCAGGGAGGGAGTTGGGTCTGAAGCTTTCTTT. Its protein is CASREGVGSEAFF.

This clone was detected only once. The chain joins TRBV6-5 to TRBJ1-1; 7 bases match TRBD1. CDR3 length equals 15 residues. The germline gives CDR1 MNHEY, CDR2 SVGAGI. V shed 7 bases and J 1 base; nucleotides not matched to a gene: 9. The CDR3 loop is CASTSPNRGNTEAFF. DNA of the CDR3: TGTGCCAGCACCAGCCCAAACAGGGGGAACACTGAAGCTTTCTTT.

The rearrangement links TRBV19 to TRBJ1-5; tentative D call: TRBD1 (6 bases). Germline-derived CDR1 and CDR2 are LNHDA and SQIVND (reference sequence). Trimming cost V 4 bases and J 5 bases, with 12 bases left between them. The CDR3 extends over 14 amino acids. The CDR3 nucleotides read TGTGCCAGTAGTACAGGGGCCCGTTATCAGCCCCAGCATTTT. Translation: CASSTGARYQPQHF.

The chain is built from TRBV2 and TRBJ2-2; a possible D gene is TRBD1 (5 bases). In germline, CDR1 is SNHLY, CDR2 FYNNEI. The V end was cut by 5 bases, the J end by 1 base, with 5 bases between. This CDR3 is built from 13 residues. The CDR3 nucleotides are TGTGCCAGCAGTACAGGGAACACCGGGGAGCTGTTTTTT. This gives the protein CASSTGNTGELFF.

The chain has TRBV19 and TRBJ2-7; no firm D call. This CDR3 comprises 14 residues. V was pared by 3 bases and J by 3 bases, with 12 bases between. Germline V CDR1 and CDR2: LNHDA, SQIVND (reference sequence). CDR3 in amino acids: CASSISGVGYEQYF. The CDR3 nucleotides are TGTGCCAGTAGTATTTCAGGTGTGGGCTACGAGCAGTACTTC.

The chain is built from TRBV27 and TRBJ1-1, with no clear D. Germline-derived CDR1 and CDR2 are MNHEY and SMNVEV (reference sequence). The V and J ends lost 3 bases and 5 bases respectively, with 13 bases between them. This CDR3 has 14 residues. This CDR3 reads CASSFYQRGTEAFF. For the CDR3, the DNA is TGTGCCAGCAGTTTTTACCAGAGAGGGACTGAAGCTTTCTTT.

V is TRBV30 and J is TRBJ2-7, with TRBD1 matching over 7 bases. The V gene's germline CDR1 is GTSNPN and CDR2 SVGIG (reference sequence). The V and J ends lost 2 bases and 5 bases, in that order; junction bases with no gene match: 12. The CDR3 consists of 15 residues. CDR3: CAWSPGGSAIHEQYF. As DNA, the CDR3 is TGTGCCTGGAGTCCAGGGGGTTCTGCTATCCACGAGCAGTACTTC. The full variable domain, with the rest looked up from reference TRBV30 and TRBJ2-7, is SQTIHQWPATLVQPVGSPLSLECTVEGTSNPNLYWYRQAAGRGLQLLFYSVGIGQISSEVPQNLSASRPQDRQFILSSKKLLLSDSGFYLCAWSPGGSAIHEQYFGPGTRLTVT.

Only one count was recorded for this clone. The J gene is TRBJ1-3, the V gene TRBV19; D gene unclear. The CDR3 covers 13 residues. Germline values: CDR1 LNHDA, CDR2 SQIVND (reference sequence). Trimming stripped 4 bases from V and 4 bases from J, with 8 bases between. The CDR3 is CASSSYFGNTIYF. In DNA form, the CDR3 reads TGTGCCAGTAGTAGTTATTTCGGAAACACCATATATTTT.

The chain couples TRBV4-2 to TRBJ2-1, with 8 nucleotides matching TRBD2. J gave up 6 bases and V 3 bases, and 4 bases lay outside the gene matches. This CDR3 is 14 amino acids long. Germline loops: CDR1 LGHNA, CDR2 YNFKEQ. CDR3 DNA: TGTGCCAGCAGCCAGGCCGGGACTAGCAATGAGCAGTTCTTC. This sequence encodes CASSQAGTSNEQFF.

V is TRBV19 and J is TRBJ1-1, with TRBD1 as a possible D gene (5 bases). CDR3 length: 14 amino acids. Germline V gene data show CDR1 as LNHDA and CDR2 as SQIVND (reference sequence). V was clipped by 4 bases and J by 0 bases, with 9 bases between them. This chain's CDR3 is CASSTQGVNTEAFF. CDR3 bases: TGTGCCAGTAGTACCCAGGGCGTGAACACTGAAGCTTTCTTT.

CDR3 protein: CASSNSFRGTEAFF. CDR3 in DNA: TGTGCCAGCAGCAATAGTTTCAGGGGGACTGAAGCTTTCTTT. The rearrangement links TRBV6-2 or TRBV6-3 to TRBJ1-1, with 7 bases fitting TRBD1. The CDR3 runs to 14 residues. Per the germline V gene, CDR1 is MNHEY and CDR2 is SVGEGT. Losses at the gene ends were 6 bases for V and 5 bases for J; bases not matched to a gene: 9.

The J gene is TRBJ2-7, the V gene TRBV27; 7 bases fit TRBD1. The germline V gene encodes CDR1 MNHEY and CDR2 SMNVEV (reference sequence). The ends lost 7 bases at V and 5 bases at J; junction bases unmatched: 5. The CDR3 covers 12 residues. The chain's CDR3 is CASTDRVNEQYF. As DNA, the CDR3 is TGTGCCAGCACCGACAGGGTGAACGAGCAGTACTTC.

The chain couples TRBV7-9 to TRBJ1-1, with D tentatively TRBD1 (5 bases). Germline lookup yields CDR1 SEHNR and CDR2 FQNEAQ (reference sequence). V gave up 1 base and J gave up 4 bases, with 7 bases separating them. This CDR3 contains 13 residues. The CDR3 here is CASSLGGVTEAFF. CDR3 sequence (DNA): TGTGCCAGCAGCTTAGGGGGGGTCACTGAAGCTTTCTTT.

The chain recombines TRBV19 with TRBJ1-6, with D possibly matching TRBD1 (6 bases). CDR1 LNHDA and CDR2 SQIVND come from the germline V gene (reference sequence). Trimming cost V 8 bases and J 7 bases, with 18 bases left between them. This CDR3 has 15 residues. CDR3 bases: TGTGCCAGTCAAACCCACAGGGCAGGGAATTCACCCCTCCACTTT. Its protein is CASQTHRAGNSPLHF.

The chain joins TRBV27 to TRBJ2-2, with D possibly matching TRBD1 (5 bases). CDR3 length: 15 residues. Trimming took 3 bases from V and 5 from J, leaving 13 bases between them. Germline CDR1 is MNHEY and CDR2 is SMNVEV (reference sequence). The CDR3: CASSFVQAGTGELFF. DNA for the CDR3: TGTGCCAGCAGTTTTGTACAGGCTGGGACCGGGGAGCTGTTTTTT.

The chain couples TRBV10-3 to TRBJ1-1, with unresolved D. Germline-derived CDR1 and CDR2 are ENHRY and SYGVKD. This CDR3 contains 11 residues. V was trimmed by 3 bases and J by 12 bases, leaving 11 bases between them. In nucleotides, the CDR3 is TGTGCCATCAGTGAAACGGAGGAGACTTTCTTT. Its translation is CAISETEETFF.